The following is a TCR beta chain sequence with its context. The V and J ends lost 4 bases and 6 bases, in that order; junction bases with no gene match: 9. Germline V gives CDR1 KGHSH, CDR2 LQKENI. The CDR3 loop spans 15 amino acids. This sample was included in a study of blood T cell repertoires in COVID-19. The overall study: The origin of the acute and convalescent COVID-19 samples was the United States, Italy and Spain. T cells, B-cell-depleted T cells, or PBMCs provided the cDNA or gDNA that served as material.

Authors' analysis steps: By means of reference gene primer amplification, nucleated cell counts were estimated. Here immunoSEQ multiplex PCR was the method, and the copy in TCRdb shows in-frame clones only, minus some. The V and J calls and clone size come from that table; D and trimming were worked out from the DNA. The data show 45,000 to 55,000 clones, about 70% seen once. The source of this sequence is a woman in her 70s with acute or convalescent COVID-19. Sequences were obtained from peripheral blood. J is TRBJ2-1 and V is TRBV18; 7 bases match TRBD1. The CDR3 sequence: CASSLEQGSSNEQFF. CDR3 sequence (DNA): TGTGCCAGCTCACTCGAACAGGGGTCTAGCAATGAGCAGTTCTTC.